The next 4 T cell receptor beta chains were all read from a single sample in a study of T cells in Graves' hyperthyroidism and ophthalmopathy. Amplification yielded TCR beta CDR3 regions, with RNA transcripts as the source. The TCR CDR3 first-round RT-PCR relied on the HTBI primer set. Each CDR3 protein gets one entry after TCRdb re-called the multiplex PCR reads with MiXCR. The sample yields over 400,000 distinct CDR3 sequences, about 20% seen once. The sample was blood. Receptors originate from a woman in her 70s with Graves' ophthalmopathy.

This clonotype was seen a few times. The J gene is TRBJ2-5, the V gene TRBV5-5, with D unclear. Trimming took 1 base from V and 2 from J, leaving 6 bases between them. The germline V gene has CDR1 SGHKS and CDR2 YYEKEE (reference sequence). CDR3 length: 13 residues. CDR3 amino acids: CASSLSSQETQYF. Here the CDR3 DNA reads TGTGCCAGCAGCTTGAGCAGTCAAGAGACCCAGTACTTC.

This clonotype was seen a handful of times. This chain links TRBV19 with TRBJ1-1; TRBD1 aligns across 8 bases. This CDR3 region has 16 residues. Germline V CDR1 and CDR2: LNHDA, SQIVND (reference sequence). The V gene end was trimmed by 3 bases and the J gene end by 2 bases; junction bases not matched to a gene: 8. The CDR3, as DNA: TGTGCCAGTAGTATGAGGACAGGGCGATATAACACTGAAGCTTTCTTT. This sequence encodes CASSMRTGRYNTEAFF.

This clonotype was counted a few times. The V and J genes are TRBV20-1 and TRBJ2-1, with 10 bases that match TRBD2. The trim removed 2 bases at V and 8 bases at J, leaving 9 bases unmatched. The V gene's germline CDR1 is DFQATT and CDR2 SNEGSKA (reference sequence). The length of the CDR3 is 15 residues. This chain's CDR3 is CSARPSGSGLYEQFF. The DNA of the CDR3 is TGCAGTGCTAGACCTAGCGGGAGCGGCTTGTATGAGCAGTTCTTC.

This clonotype has at least ten counts. The rearrangement joins TRBV30 to TRBJ1-2; 7 positions match TRBD1. Germline CDR1 and CDR2: GTSNPN and SVGIG (reference sequence). Trimming at V came to 3 bases and at J to 6 bases, leaving 7 bases not matched to a gene. CDR3 size: 13 residues. In nucleotides, the CDR3 is TGTGCCTGGAGACTACAGGGGCTGGATGGCTACACCTTC. Its translation is CAWRLQGLDGYTF.